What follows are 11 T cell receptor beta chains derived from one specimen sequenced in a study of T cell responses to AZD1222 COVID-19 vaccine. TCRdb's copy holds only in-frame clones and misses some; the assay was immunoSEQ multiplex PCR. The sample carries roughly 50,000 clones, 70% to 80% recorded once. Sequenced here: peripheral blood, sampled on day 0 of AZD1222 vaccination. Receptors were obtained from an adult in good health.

The CDR3 coding sequence is TGTGCCAGCAGCCAAGTATCCGGGTTCCGGGGCTATGGCTACACCTTC. Translation: CASSQVSGFRGYGYTF. The chain links TRBV14 to TRBJ1-2, with D unresolved. Trimming removed 1 base at V and 4 bases at J, with 16 bases between. Germline V CDR1 and CDR2: SGHDN, FVKESK. This CDR3 comprises 16 residues. The variable domain in full, completed from reference TRBV14 and TRBJ1-2, reads EAGVTQFPSHSVIEKGQTVTLRCDPISGHDNLYWYRRVMGKEIKFLLHFVKESKQDESGMPNNRFLAERTGGTYSTLKVQPAELEDSGVYFCASSQVSGFRGYGYTFGSGTRLTVV.

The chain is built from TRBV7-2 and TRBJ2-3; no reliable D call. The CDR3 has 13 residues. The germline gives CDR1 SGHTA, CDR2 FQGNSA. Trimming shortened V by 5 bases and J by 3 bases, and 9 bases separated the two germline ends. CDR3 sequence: CASSPSYTDTQYF. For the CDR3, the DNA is TGTGCCAGCAGCCCTTCATATACAGATACGCAGTATTTT.

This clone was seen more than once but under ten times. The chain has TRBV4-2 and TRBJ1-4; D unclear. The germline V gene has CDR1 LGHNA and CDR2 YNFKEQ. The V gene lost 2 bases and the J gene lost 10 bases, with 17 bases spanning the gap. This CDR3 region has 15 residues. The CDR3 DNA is TGTGCCAGCAGCCAAATCTTTGGCCGGGGTGGAAAACTGTTTTTT. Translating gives CASSQIFGRGGKLFF.

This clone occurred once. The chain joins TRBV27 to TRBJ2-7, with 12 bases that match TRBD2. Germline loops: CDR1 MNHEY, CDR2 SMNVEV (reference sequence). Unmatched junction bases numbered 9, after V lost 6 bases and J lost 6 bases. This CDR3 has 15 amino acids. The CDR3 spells CASRNLAGGFGEQYF. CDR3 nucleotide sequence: TGTGCCAGCAGGAATCTAGCGGGAGGGTTCGGCGAGCAGTACTTC.

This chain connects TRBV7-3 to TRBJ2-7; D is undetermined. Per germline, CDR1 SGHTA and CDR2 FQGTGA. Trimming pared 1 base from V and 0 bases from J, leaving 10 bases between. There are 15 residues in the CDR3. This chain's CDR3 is CASSLSRLSSYEQYF. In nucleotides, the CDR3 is TGTGCCAGCAGCTTAAGCCGTCTGAGCTCCTACGAGCAGTACTTC.

The CDR3, as DNA: TGTGCCAGCAGCTTGGAACAGACTAACTATGGCTACACCTTC. This translates into CASSLEQTNYGYTF. This chain uses TRBV5-4 with TRBJ1-2, with D unclear. Trimming removed 0 bases at V and 0 bases at J, with 6 bases between. The CDR3 has 14 amino acids. The germline CDR1 and CDR2 sequences are SGHNT and YYREEE (reference sequence).

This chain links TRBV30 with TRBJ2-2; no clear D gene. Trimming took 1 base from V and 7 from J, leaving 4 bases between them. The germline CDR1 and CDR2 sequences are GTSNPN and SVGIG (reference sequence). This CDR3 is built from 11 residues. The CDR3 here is CAWSGGGELFF. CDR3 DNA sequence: TGTGCCTGGAGTGGGGGCGGGGAGCTGTTTTTT.

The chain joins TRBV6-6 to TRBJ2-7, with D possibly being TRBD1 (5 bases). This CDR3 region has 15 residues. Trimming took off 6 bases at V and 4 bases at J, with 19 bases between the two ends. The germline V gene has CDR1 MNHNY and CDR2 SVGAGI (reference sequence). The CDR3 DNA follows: TGTGCCAGCAGACTCAGGGATTTGTCCCTATACGAGCAGTACGTC. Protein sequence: CASRLRDLSLYEQYV.

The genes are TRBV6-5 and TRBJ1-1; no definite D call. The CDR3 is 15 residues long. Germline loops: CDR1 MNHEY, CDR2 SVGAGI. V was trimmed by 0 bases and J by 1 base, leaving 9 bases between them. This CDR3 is CASSYSQAGNTEAFF. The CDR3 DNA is TGTGCCAGCAGTTACTCGCAAGCCGGGAACACTGAAGCTTTCTTT.

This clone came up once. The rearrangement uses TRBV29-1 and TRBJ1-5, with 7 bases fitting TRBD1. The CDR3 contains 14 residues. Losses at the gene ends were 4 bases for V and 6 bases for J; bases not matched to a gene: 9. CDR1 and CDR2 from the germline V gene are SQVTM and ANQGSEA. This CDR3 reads CSVAQGIGGQPQHF. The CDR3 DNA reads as TGCAGCGTTGCACAGGGGATTGGGGGTCAGCCCCAGCATTTT.

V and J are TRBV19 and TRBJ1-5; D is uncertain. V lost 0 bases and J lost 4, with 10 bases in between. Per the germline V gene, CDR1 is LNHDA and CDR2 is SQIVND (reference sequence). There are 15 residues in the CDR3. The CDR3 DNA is TGTGCCAGTAGTATAGATTTTGCGATTAATCAGCCCCAGCATTTT. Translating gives CASSIDFAINQPQHF.